These T cell receptor beta chains were read from a single sample in a study of memory CD4+ T cells and cytomegalovirus serostatus. Clones were read by immunoSEQ multiplex PCR, and TCRdb kept only the in-frame ones, dropping some. The sample yields 50,000 or so clones, 70% to 85% seen once. The source material was memory CD4+ T cells from blood. The receptors shown here come from an adult in good health and CMV-seronegative. Each CDR3 is given with its conserved first and last residue. A D gene is named only where the DNA matches it firmly. Size tells how often a clone was seen (once, few, many) or the class of an expanded clone, and some rows leave it out.

V gene,J gene,D gene,clone size,CDR3 DNA,CDR3 protein
TRBV5-4,TRBJ2-5,-,-,TGTGCCAGCAGCTCCTGGGGGGAGGAGGCCCAGTACTTC,CASSSWGEEAQYF
TRBV5-6,TRBJ1-2,TRBD1,-,TGTGCCAGCAGCCGGACAGGGATCTTAGGTGGCTACACCTTC,CASSRTGILGGYTF
TRBV19,TRBJ1-6,-,-,TGTGCCAGTAGTTTGCAGCTGTATAATTCACCCCTCCACTTT,CASSLQLYNSPLHF
TRBV5-1,TRBJ2-1,-,-,TGCGCCAGCAGCTTGGTCAGGGTTTCCTCCTACAATGAGCAGTTCTTC,CASSLVRVSSYNEQFF
TRBV19,TRBJ1-4,TRBD1,-,TGTGCCAGTAGGGACAGGGGGCGGAATGAAAAACTGTTTTTT,CASRDRGRNEKLFF
TRBV19,TRBJ1-5,TRBD1,-,TGTGCCAGTAGTGACAGGGGGGGTTTAGGCAATCAGCCCCAGCATTTT,CASSDRGGLGNQPQHF
TRBV5-1,TRBJ2-3,-,-,TGCGCCAGCAGCAAGGGACGTAGCACAGATACGCAGTATTTT,CASSKGRSTDTQYF
TRBV2,TRBJ1-4,-,-,TGTGCCAGCAGTGCACAGGACAGTCCTAATGAAAAACTGTTTTTT,CASSAQDSPNEKLFF
TRBV11-3,TRBJ2-2,-,-,TGTGCCAGCAGCTTAGATCAAGGGGGGACAGCAAGCACCGGGGAGCTGTTTTTT,CASSLDQGGTASTGELFF
TRBV5-1,TRBJ2-5,TRBD2,-,TGCGCCAGCAGTCTTAGCGGGGGGGCCCAAGAGACCCAGTACTTC,CASSLSGGAQETQYF
TRBV27,TRBJ2-7,-,few,TGTGCCAGCAGTTTAAAGAACAGTATGGACGAGCAGTACTTC,CASSLKNSMDEQYF
TRBV5-1,TRBJ2-7,TRBD2,-,TGCGCCAGCAGCTTAGACGGGGGGGCGTCCTACGAGCAGTACTTC,CASSLDGGASYEQYF
TRBV12-5,TRBJ1-4,TRBD1,once,TGTGCTAGTGGTGCAGGACAGGCAGGGGAAAAACTGTTTTTT,CASGAGQAGEKLFF
TRBV7-2,TRBJ2-5,-,-,TGTGCCACCTCAGCGGCGGGGGCCCAAGAGACCCAGTACTTC,CATSAAGAQETQYF
TRBV11-1,TRBJ2-4,-,-,TGTGCCAGCACCACCCGAACCGGGACTGGCATTCAGTACTTC,CASTTRTGTGIQYF
TRBV2,TRBJ2-1,-,-,TGTGCCAGCAGTGGGGGGTCCTACAATGAGCAGTTCTTC,CASSGGSYNEQFF
TRBV5-4,TRBJ2-7,-,-,TGTGCCAGCAGCTTGACTGGACAGTACGAGCAGTACTTC,CASSLTGQYEQYF
TRBV6-1,TRBJ1-1,-,-,TGTGCCAGCAGTGGACGAGGCGGGACATACAACACTGAAGCTTTCTTT,CASSGRGGTYNTEAFF
TRBV11-2,TRBJ2-5,-,-,TGTGCCAGCAGCTTAGGGAGGAGAGGTAGCGGACAAGAGACCCAGTACTTC,CASSLGRRGSGQETQYF
TRBV10-3,TRBJ2-3,TRBD2,-,TGTGCCATCTCCCTAGCGGGGAGCACAGATACGCAGTATTTT,CAISLAGSTDTQYF
TRBV4-2,TRBJ2-7,-,-,TGTGCCAGCAGCCAACCCCAGGGCATCAACGAGCAGTACTTC,CASSQPQGINEQYF
TRBV29-1,TRBJ1-2,-,-,TGCAGCGTTGGACAGTTATATGGCTACACCTTC,CSVGQLYGYTF
TRBV5-4,TRBJ1-1,-,-,TGTGCCAGCAGCGAGGGACAGAACACTGAAGCTTTCTTT,CASSEGQNTEAFF
TRBV30,TRBJ1-1,-,few,TGTGCCTGGTCCGGGACGCTCGGTGGGAACACTGAAGCTTTCTTT,CAWSGTLGGNTEAFF
TRBV18,TRBJ2-3,TRBD1,-,TGTGCCAGCTCACCTACAGGGGTACCAGATACGCAGTATTTT,CASSPTGVPDTQYF
TRBV9,TRBJ1-1,-,once,TGTGCCAGCAGCGCGGACAGGAACACTGAAGCTTTCTTT,CASSADRNTEAFF
TRBV25-1,TRBJ2-5,TRBD2,-,TGTGCCAGCAGTGAAGGACTAGCGGGGGGAGAGACCCAGTACTTC,CASSEGLAGGETQYF
TRBV5-8,TRBJ2-5,TRBD1,-,TGTGCCAGCAGCCCCCCAGGGACAGAAGAGACCCAGTACTTC,CASSPPGTEETQYF
TRBV19,TRBJ2-5,TRBD2,-,TGTGCCAGTAGTACCCGACTAGCGGGGGTAAAAGAGACCCAGTACTTC,CASSTRLAGVKETQYF
TRBV5-1,TRBJ1-4,-,-,TGCGCCAGCAGCTTTTCCGGAGTGGATGAAAAACTGTTTTTT,CASSFSGVDEKLFF
TRBV5-1,TRBJ2-3,-,-,TGCGCCAGCAGTGGGCTAAGGGTCGCAGATACGCAGTATTTT,CASSGLRVADTQYF
TRBV4-1,TRBJ1-1,-,-,TGCGCCAGCAGCCAGGAACTCGTGGGGATACGCTCAGAAGCTTTCTTT,CASSQELVGIRSEAFF
TRBV19,TRBJ1-1,TRBD1,-,TGTGCCAGTAGTACACAGACACAGGGGTCGATGGCTGAAGCTTTCTTT,CASSTQTQGSMAEAFF
TRBV4-1,TRBJ1-1,-,-,TGCGCCAGCAGCCAAGGGTACGGGAACACTGAAGCTTTCTTT,CASSQGYGNTEAFF
TRBV4-1,TRBJ2-1,TRBD2,-,TGCGCCAGCAGCCAAGGTGGGCTAGCGGGGGGCAATGAGCAGTTCTTC,CASSQGGLAGGNEQFF
TRBV7-2,TRBJ2-2,-,-,TGTGCCAGCAGCACCCGACAAGGCGCCGGGGAGCTGTTTTTT,CASSTRQGAGELFF